Presented here are 3 T cell receptor beta chains from one specimen sequenced in a study of CD8+CD57+ T cells in acquired aplastic anemia. Genomic DNA, serving as template, underwent TCR beta VDJ and CDR3 profiling. TCRdb analysed the reads with MiXCR anew, one entry per CDR3 protein. Altogether roughly 80,000 distinct CDR3 sequences are present, more than 40% being singletons, with the ten largest covering about 66%. The sequenced sample was sorted CD4+, CD8+, or CD8+CD57+ T cells (not recorded which) from PBMCs. Receptor source: a human donor in good health, serving as a control.

The chain employs TRBV15 and TRBJ1-3; TRBD1 might be the D (5 bases). The germline V gene has CDR1 LNHNV and CDR2 YYDKDF (reference sequence). V was pared by 3 bases and J by 3 bases, with 12 bases between. This CDR3 comprises 15 residues. This chain's CDR3 is CATSSNGGYGNTIYF. CDR3 nucleotide sequence: TGTGCCACCAGCAGCAACGGGGGTTATGGAAACACCATATATTTT.

Remarks on this clonotype: An end of the junction differs from the germline gene, which may be a read error. CDR3 protein: CASSLELRTGVVTDTQYF. The CDR3 nucleotides read TGCGCCAGCAGTTTAGAGTTGAGGACAGGGGTCGTCACAGATACGCAGTATTTT. The chain carries TRBV12-3 or TRBV12-4 and TRBJ2-3; 9 bases agree with TRBD1. There are 18 residues in the CDR3.

This clonotype has a single count. The chain recombines TRBV20-1 with TRBJ2-1; TRBD1 aligns across 7 bases. Germline CDR1 and CDR2: DFQATT and SNEGSKA (reference sequence). V lost 5 bases, J lost 3 bases, and 4 bases stayed unmatched. The CDR3 loop spans 13 amino acids. CDR3 coding DNA: TGCAGTGCTCGACAGGGTGACTACAATGAGCAGTTCTTC. It yields the protein CSARQGDYNEQFF.